This T cell receptor (beta chain) was captured by sequencing in a study of blood T cell repertoires in COVID-19. Background on the study: Whether acute or convalescent, the COVID-19 samples came from the United States, Italy and Spain. PBMCs, B-cell-depleted T cells, or T cells were the source of the cDNA or gDNA that made up the material.

Authors' processing steps: Reference gene primer amplification gave nucleated cell count estimates. The method was immunoSEQ multiplex PCR; TCRdb's version includes in-frame clones alone and lacks a portion of them. The V and J calls and clone size come from that table; D and trimming were worked out from the DNA. The profile shows roughly 81,000 clones, approximately 82% of them singletons. The material sequenced was peripheral blood. The receptor was derived from a woman in her 70s with acute or convalescent COVID-19.

The CDR3 DNA follows: TGTGCCAGCAGCCTTCTCGACAGGCCGGCGGAAGCTTTCTTT. It translates to CASSLLDRPAEAFF. The rearrangement uses TRBV28 and TRBJ1-1, with a tentative D call TRBD1 (6 bases). The V end lost 6 bases, the J end lost 8 bases, and 19 bases lay between the germline ends. CDR1 and CDR2 from the germline V gene are MDHEN and SYDVKM. CDR3 size: 14 residues. Supplemented by reference TRBV28 and TRBJ1-1, the full variable domain reads DVKVTQSSRYLVKRTGEKVFLECVQDMDHENMFWYRQDPGLGLRLIYFSYDVKMKEKGDIPEGYSVSREKKERFSLILESASTNQTSMYLCASSLLDRPAEAFFGQGTRLTVV.